The entry below describes one T cell receptor beta chain. Use of 60 Vbeta and 13 Jbeta primers characterized the PCR. Sequencing used immunoSEQ multiplex PCR; TCRdb keeps in-frame clones, though not all of them. The data show 200,000 to 250,000 clones, 65% to 85% seen once. This entry is derived from a study of cytomegalovirus exposure and HLA in healthy donors. The V gene lost 0 bases and the J gene lost 0 bases, with 11 bases spanning the gap. Germline V lookup: CDR1 LNHNV, CDR2 YYDKDF (reference sequence). This CDR3 contains 16 residues. The clonotype comes from a man aged 30-40 years in good health and CMV-seronegative. The sequencing input was PBMCs. The rearrangement links TRBV15 to TRBJ1-1, with TRBD1 as a possible D gene (5 bases). CDR3 sequence reads: CATSRDRTGLNTEAFF. CDR3 DNA: TGTGCCACCAGCAGAGATCGAACAGGTCTGAACACTGAAGCTTTCTTT. The whole variable domain, filled in from reference TRBV15 and TRBJ1-1, reads DAMVIQNPRYQVTQFGKPVTLSCSQTLNHNVMYWYQQKSSQAPKLLFHYYDKDFNNEADTPDNFQSRRPNTSFCFLDIRSPGLGDTAMYLCATSRDRTGLNTEAFFGQGTRLTVV.